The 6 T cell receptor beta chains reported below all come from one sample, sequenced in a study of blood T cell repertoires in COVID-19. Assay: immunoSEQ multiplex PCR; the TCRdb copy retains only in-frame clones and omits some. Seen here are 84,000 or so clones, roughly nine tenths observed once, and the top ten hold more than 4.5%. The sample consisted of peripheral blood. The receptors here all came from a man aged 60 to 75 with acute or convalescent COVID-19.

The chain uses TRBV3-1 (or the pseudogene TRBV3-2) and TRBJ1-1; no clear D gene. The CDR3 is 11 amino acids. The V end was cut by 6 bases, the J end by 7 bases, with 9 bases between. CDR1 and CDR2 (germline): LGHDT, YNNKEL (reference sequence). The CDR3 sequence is CASSLSSEAFF. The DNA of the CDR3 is TGTGCCAGCAGTCTGAGTAGTGAAGCTTTCTTT.

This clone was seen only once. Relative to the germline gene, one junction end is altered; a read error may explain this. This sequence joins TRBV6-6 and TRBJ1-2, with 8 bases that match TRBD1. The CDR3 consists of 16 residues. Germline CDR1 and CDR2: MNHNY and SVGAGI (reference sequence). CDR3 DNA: TGTGCCAGCAATTACGGGACAGGCCAAGGATTTGATGGCTACACCTTC. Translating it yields CASNYGTGQGFDGYTF.

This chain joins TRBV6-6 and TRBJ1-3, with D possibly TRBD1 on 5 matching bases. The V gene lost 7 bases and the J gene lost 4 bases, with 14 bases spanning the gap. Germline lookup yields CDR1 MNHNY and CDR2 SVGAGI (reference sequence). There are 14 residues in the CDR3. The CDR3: CASNTGGPGNTIYF. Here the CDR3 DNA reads TGTGCCAGCAATACGGGGGGACCCGGAAACACCATATATTTT.

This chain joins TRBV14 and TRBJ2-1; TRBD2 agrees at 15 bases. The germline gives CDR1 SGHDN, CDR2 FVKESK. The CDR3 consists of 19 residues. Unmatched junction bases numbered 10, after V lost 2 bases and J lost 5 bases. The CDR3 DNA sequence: TGTGCCAGCAGCCAACCCCTATCCGGGACTAGCGGGGGGAACAATGAGCAGTTCTTC. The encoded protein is CASSQPLSGTSGGNNEQFF.

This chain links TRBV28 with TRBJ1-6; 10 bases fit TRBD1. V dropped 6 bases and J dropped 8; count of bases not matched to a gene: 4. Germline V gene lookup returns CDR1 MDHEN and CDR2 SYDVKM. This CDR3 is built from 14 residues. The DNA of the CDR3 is TGTGCCAGCAGATCCGGGACAGGGGATTCACCCCTCCACTTT. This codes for CASRSGTGDSPLHF.

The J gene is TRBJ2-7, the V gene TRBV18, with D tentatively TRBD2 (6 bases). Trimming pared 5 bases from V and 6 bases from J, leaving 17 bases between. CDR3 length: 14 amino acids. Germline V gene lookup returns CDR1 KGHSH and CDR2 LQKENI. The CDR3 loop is CASSIKGRGGEQYF. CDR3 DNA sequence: TGTGCCAGCTCAATCAAGGGCCGGGGAGGCGAGCAGTACTTC.